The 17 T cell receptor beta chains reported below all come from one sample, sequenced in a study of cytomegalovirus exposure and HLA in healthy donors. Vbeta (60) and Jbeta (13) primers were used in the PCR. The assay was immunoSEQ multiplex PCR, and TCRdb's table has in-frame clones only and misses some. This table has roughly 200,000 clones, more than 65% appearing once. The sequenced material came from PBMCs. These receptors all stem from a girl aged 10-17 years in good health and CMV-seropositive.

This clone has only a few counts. This chain's CDR3 is CASTLDRGGGGYGYTF. For the CDR3, the DNA is TGCGCCAGCACCTTGGACAGGGGAGGAGGTGGATATGGCTACACCTTC. This rearrangement joins TRBV10-2 to TRBJ1-2; TRBD1 agrees at 9 bases. Germline V CDR1 and CDR2: WSHSY, SAAADI. CDR3 size: 16 residues. J lost 5 bases, V lost 7 bases, and 14 bases had no gene match.

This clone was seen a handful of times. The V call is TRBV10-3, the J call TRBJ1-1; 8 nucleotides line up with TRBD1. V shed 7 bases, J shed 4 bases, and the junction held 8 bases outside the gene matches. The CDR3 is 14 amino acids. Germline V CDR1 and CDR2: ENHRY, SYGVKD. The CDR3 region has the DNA TGTGCCATCACGGCAGGGGGCGCGAGCACTGAAGCTTTCTTT. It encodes CAITAGGASTEAFF.

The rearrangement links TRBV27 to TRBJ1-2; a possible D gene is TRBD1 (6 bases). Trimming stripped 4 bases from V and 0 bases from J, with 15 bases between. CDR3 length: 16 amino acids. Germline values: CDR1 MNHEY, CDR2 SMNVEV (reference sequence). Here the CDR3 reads CASSSHLGTPNYGYTF. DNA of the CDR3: TGTGCCAGCAGTTCTCACCTAGGGACACCTAACTATGGCTACACCTTC.

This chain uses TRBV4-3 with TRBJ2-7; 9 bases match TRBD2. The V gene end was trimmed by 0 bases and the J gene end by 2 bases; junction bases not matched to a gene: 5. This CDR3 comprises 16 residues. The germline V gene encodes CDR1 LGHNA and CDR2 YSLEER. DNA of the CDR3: TGCGCCAGCAGCCAAGATGTCGGCGGGGGGGCCTACGAGCAGTACTTC. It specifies CASSQDVGGGAYEQYF.

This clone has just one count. The CDR3 region is CASSYGGREEQYF. For the CDR3, the DNA is TGTGCCAGCAGTTACGGCGGGAGGGAAGAGCAGTACTTC. The gene calls are TRBV6-5 and TRBJ2-7, with TRBD2 identical over 9 bases. This CDR3 has 13 amino acids. Trimming removed 2 bases from V and 7 bases from J; junction bases left unmatched: 3. Germline assignment: CDR1 MNHEY and CDR2 SVGAGI.

DNA for the CDR3: TGTGCCAGCAGTGCCACACCACAGGTCATGAACACTGAAGCTTTCTTT. It translates to CASSATPQVMNTEAFF. This rearrangement joins TRBV6-4 to TRBJ1-1, with D perhaps TRBD1 (5 bases). The CDR3 length is 16 residues. Germline V gene lookup returns CDR1 MRHNA and CDR2 SNTAGT. Deletions cut 4 bases from V and 0 bases from J, with 15 bases between.

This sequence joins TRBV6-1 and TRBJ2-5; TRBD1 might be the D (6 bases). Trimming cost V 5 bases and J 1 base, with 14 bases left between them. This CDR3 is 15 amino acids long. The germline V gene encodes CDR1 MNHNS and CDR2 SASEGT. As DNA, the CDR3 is TGTGCCAGCAGTATTCTCCCAGGGGCCCAAGAGACCCAGTACTTC. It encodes CASSILPGAQETQYF.

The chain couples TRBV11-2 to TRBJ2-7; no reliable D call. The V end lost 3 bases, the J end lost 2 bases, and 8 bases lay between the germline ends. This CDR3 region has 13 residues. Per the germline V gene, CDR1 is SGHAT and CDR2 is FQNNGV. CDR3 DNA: TGTGCCAGCAGCTTTCGACAACCCTACGAGCAGTACTTC. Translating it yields CASSFRQPYEQYF.

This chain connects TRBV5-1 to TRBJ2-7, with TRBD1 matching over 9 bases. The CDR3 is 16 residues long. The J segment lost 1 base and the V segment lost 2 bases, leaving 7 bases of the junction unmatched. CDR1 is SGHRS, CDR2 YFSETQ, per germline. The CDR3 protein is CASSFTRTGESYEQYF. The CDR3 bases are TGCGCCAGCAGCTTTACGCGGACAGGGGAGTCCTACGAGCAGTACTTC.

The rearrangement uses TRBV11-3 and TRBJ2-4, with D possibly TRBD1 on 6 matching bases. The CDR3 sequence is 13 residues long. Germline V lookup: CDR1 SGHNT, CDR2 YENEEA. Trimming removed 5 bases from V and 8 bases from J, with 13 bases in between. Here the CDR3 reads CASSPQGLDIQYF. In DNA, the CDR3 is TGTGCCAGCAGCCCTCAGGGGTTGGACATTCAGTACTTC.

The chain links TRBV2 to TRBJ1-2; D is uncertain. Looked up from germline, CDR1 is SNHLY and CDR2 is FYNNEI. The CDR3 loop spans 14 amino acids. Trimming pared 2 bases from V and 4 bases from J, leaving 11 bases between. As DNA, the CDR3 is TGTGCCAGCAGTGAATCGGTTACGCCCTATGGCTACACCTTC. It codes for CASSESVTPYGYTF.

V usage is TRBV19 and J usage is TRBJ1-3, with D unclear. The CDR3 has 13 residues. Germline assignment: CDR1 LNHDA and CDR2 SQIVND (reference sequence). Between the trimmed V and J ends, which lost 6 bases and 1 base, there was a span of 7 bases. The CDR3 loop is CASSQNSGNTIYF. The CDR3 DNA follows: TGTGCCAGTAGCCAAAATTCTGGAAACACCATATATTTT.

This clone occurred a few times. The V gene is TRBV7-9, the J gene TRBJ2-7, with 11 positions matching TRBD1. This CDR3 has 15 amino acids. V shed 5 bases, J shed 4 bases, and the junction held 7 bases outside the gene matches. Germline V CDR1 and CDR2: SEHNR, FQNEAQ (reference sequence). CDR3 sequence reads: CASSRGQGAKYEQYF. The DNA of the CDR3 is TGTGCCAGCAGCCGTGGACAGGGGGCGAAGTACGAGCAGTACTTC.

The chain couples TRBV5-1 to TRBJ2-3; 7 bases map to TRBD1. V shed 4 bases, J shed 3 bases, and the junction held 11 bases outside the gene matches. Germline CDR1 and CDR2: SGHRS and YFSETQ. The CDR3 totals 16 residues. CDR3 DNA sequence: TGCGCCAGCAGCGCAGGACAGGTTTGGTGGACAGATACGCAGTATTTT. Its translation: CASSAGQVWWTDTQYF.

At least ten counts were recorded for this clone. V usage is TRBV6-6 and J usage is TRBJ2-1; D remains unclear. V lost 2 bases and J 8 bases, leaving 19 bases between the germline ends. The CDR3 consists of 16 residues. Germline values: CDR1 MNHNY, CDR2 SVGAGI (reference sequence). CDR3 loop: CASSYTLLGGFHEQFF. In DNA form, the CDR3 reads TGTGCCAGCAGTTACACACTGCTAGGTGGGTTCCATGAGCAGTTCTTC.

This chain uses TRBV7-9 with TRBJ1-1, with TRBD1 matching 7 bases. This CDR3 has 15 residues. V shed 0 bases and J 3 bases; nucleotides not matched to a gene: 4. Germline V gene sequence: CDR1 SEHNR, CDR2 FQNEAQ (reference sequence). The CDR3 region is CASSLASGTDTEAFF. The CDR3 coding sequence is TGTGCCAGCAGCTTAGCATCCGGGACAGACACTGAAGCTTTCTTT.

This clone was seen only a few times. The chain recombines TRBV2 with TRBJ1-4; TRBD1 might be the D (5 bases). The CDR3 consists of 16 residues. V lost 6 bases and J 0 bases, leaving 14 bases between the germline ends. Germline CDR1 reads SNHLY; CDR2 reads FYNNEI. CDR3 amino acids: CASSGLEGPTNEKLFF. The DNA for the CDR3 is TGTGCCAGCAGCGGCCTGGAGGGGCCAACTAATGAAAAACTGTTTTTT.